A selection of T cell receptor beta chains follows, all from one sample in a study of shared clonotypes between healthy human individuals. TCRdb keeps only in-frame clones here, not all; method: immunoSEQ multiplex PCR. The data contain about 2.4 million clones, 80% to 95% of them singletons. The sample taken for sequencing was naive CD4+ T cells from PBMCs. All receptors derive from a man between 18 and 35 years old in good health. Some clones in this sample may be carry-over from other donors' samples. Each CDR3 is given with its conserved first and last residue. Fields, in order: CDR3 length, J gene, D gene, clone size, V gene, CDR3 DNA, CDR3 protein. The D gene is left open where the match is weak. Where a row states a size, it is once, few, many or the class of an expanded clone; other rows omit it.

>14|TRBJ1-3|TRBD1|.|TRBV5-1
TGCGCCAGCAGCCTGGGGACAGCCGGAAACACCATATATTTT
CASSLGTAGNTIYF
>15|TRBJ2-1|.|once|TRBV7-2
TGTGCCAGCAGCTTAGGACCGCTCGCCTACAATGAGCAGTTCTTC
CASSLGPLAYNEQFF
>16|TRBJ1-2|TRBD1|.|TRBV2
TGTGCCAGCAGTCCGCTCTTCAGGGGGGAAAGCTATGGCTACACCTTC
CASSPLFRGESYGYTF
>13|TRBJ2-5|TRBD1|.|TRBV29-1
TGCAGCGTTTTGGACAGGAGTCCGCGGACCCAGTACTTC
CSVLDRSPRTQYF
>12|TRBJ2-7|.|.|TRBV28
TGTGCCAGCAGTTTATCGGGACCTCGGCAGTACTTC
CASSLSGPRQYF
>11|TRBJ1-2|.|.|TRBV6-5
TGTGCCAGCAGCGCAGGGTCTGGCTACACCTTC
CASSAGSGYTF
>15|TRBJ2-7|TRBD1|.|TRBV4-2
TGTGCCAGCAGCGGTCGGGACAGTTCTTCCTACGAGCAGTACTTC
CASSGRDSSSYEQYF
>15|TRBJ1-2|.|once|TRBV28
TGTGCCAGCAGTTTAGGTTTAGGGGAGCCCTATGGCTACACCTTC
CASSLGLGEPYGYTF
>14|TRBJ2-2|.|.|TRBV6-1
TGTGCCAGCAGTGACAGGGGCGGGCCCGGGGAGCTGTTTTTT
CASSDRGGPGELFF
>13|TRBJ2-2|.|.|TRBV5-5
TGTGCCAGCAGCTTGGTAGAAGTCGGGGAGCTGTTTTTT
CASSLVEVGELFF
>13|TRBJ2-5|.|.|TRBV9
TGTGCCAGCAGCGCAAGGCCCCAAGAGACCCAGTACTTC
CASSARPQETQYF
>16|TRBJ2-1|.|.|TRBV11-2
TGTGCCAGCAGCTTATTTGAGGGAGACGTGTACAATGAGCAGTTCTTC
CASSLFEGDVYNEQFF
>14|TRBJ2-5|TRBD2|.|TRBV25-1
TGTGCCAGCAGTCGGGGGGGCCTCCAAGAGACCCAGTACTTC
CASSRGGLQETQYF
>14|TRBJ2-7|.|.|TRBV18
TGTGCCAGCTCACCAGATTTCCTCAAAGAAGAGCAGTACTTC
CASSPDFLKEEQYF
>13|TRBJ2-1|.|.|TRBV7-2
TGTGCCAGCAGCTTACGAGGGAACAATGAGCAGTTCTTC
CASSLRGNNEQFF
>14|TRBJ2-1|TRBD2|.|TRBV19
TGTGCCAGTACAGGGACTAACCTCTACAATGAGCAGTTCTTC
CASTGTNLYNEQFF
>16|TRBJ2-7|.|.|TRBV5-1
TGCGCCAGCAGCTTGGAGGCAGCTCATCCGGGTTACGAGCAGTACTTC
CASSLEAAHPGYEQYF
>16|TRBJ2-5|.|once|TRBV7-3
TGTGCCAGCAGCCGGGGGGCAGGCAGGGTGATAGAGACCCAGTACTTC
CASSRGAGRVIETQYF
>17|TRBJ2-7|TRBD2|.|TRBV28
TGTGCCAGCAGTTCTTGGACTAGCGGGAGGGCCCTCTACGAGCAGTACTTC
CASSSWTSGRALYEQYF
>14|TRBJ2-7|.|.|TRBV27
TGTGCCAGCAGTCACCAGGGCCCAGGCTACGAGCAGTACTTC
CASSHQGPGYEQYF
>15|TRBJ1-1|.|.|TRBV6-5
TGTGCCAGCAGCCGAAGGACGTCCGTTGACACTGAAGCTTTCTTT
CASSRRTSVDTEAFF
>11|TRBJ2-7|.|.|TRBV6-1
TGTGCCAGCAGTGAAGGGGGACCCCAAGGCTTC
CASSEGGPQGF